One sample yielded the 20 T cell receptor beta chains listed below, sequenced in a study of radiation and T cells in renal cell carcinoma. As for treatment: 15 Gy SBRT to primary tumor, nephrectomy 4 weeks later. Sequenced by immunoSEQ multiplex PCR; TCRdb stores in-frame clones only, minus some. The data contain approximately 24,000 clones, 40% to 55% of them singletons. The specimen comprised tumor tissue, sampled from a patient whose treatment included radiotherapy and nephrectomy. The receptors come from a woman aged 45-65 years with renal cell carcinoma.

This clone was seen many times. The chain joins TRBV7-9 to TRBJ1-6; D remains unclear. Germline values: CDR1 SEHNR, CDR2 FQNEAQ (reference sequence). The CDR3 runs 13 residues. V lost 2 bases to trimming and J lost 15 bases, with 14 bases between them. The CDR3 is CASSLPVSDLLHF. The CDR3 DNA follows: TGTGCCAGCAGCTTACCGGTTTCGGATCTCCTCCACTTT.

The chain recombines TRBV4-2 with TRBJ1-1; no reliable D call. Per the germline V gene, CDR1 is LGHNA and CDR2 is YNFKEQ. This CDR3 has 14 amino acids. V was shortened by 2 bases and J by 1 base, with 8 bases between the two germline ends. CDR3 DNA sequence: TGTGCCAGCAGCCAATCGGGAACGAACACTGAAGCTTTCTTT. Protein: CASSQSGTNTEAFF.

This sequence joins TRBV7-9 and TRBJ1-3, with D unclear. V was clipped by 11 bases and J by 0 bases, with 11 bases between them. Germline lookup yields CDR1 SEHNR and CDR2 FQNEAQ (reference sequence). The CDR3 is 13 amino acids. CDR3 protein: CASAPPSGNTIYF. The DNA of the CDR3 is TGTGCCTCCGCCCCTCCCTCTGGAAACACCATATATTTT.

The V and J genes are TRBV18 and TRBJ2-5; D ambiguous. CDR3 length: 13 residues. Between the trimmed V and J ends, which lost 2 bases and 5 bases, there was a span of 9 bases. Germline lookup yields CDR1 KGHSH and CDR2 LQKENI. The CDR3 reads CASSPGLVETQYF. The CDR3, as DNA: TGTGCCAGCTCACCAGGGCTGGTCGAGACCCAGTACTTC.

This clone occurred once. This chain links TRBV25-1 with TRBJ2-5; 9 bases fit TRBD2. V lost 2 bases, J lost 5 bases, and 9 bases stayed unmatched. From germline, CDR1 is MGHDK and CDR2 SYGVNS. The CDR3 covers 16 residues. DNA for the CDR3: TGTGCCAGCAGTGAAGTTGCGGGGGGGCCTTGGGAGACCCAGTACTTC. Protein product: CASSEVAGGPWETQYF.

The sample holds many counts of this clone. The chain combines TRBV4-3 with TRBJ1-2; D unclear. V lost 0 bases and J lost 4, with 18 bases in between. The germline CDR1 and CDR2 sequences are LGHNA and YSLEER. The CDR3 loop spans 17 amino acids. In DNA, the CDR3 is TGCGCCAGCAGCCAAGATCGATCGGGGTCCCCCCTCTATGGCTACACCTTC. It encodes CASSQDRSGSPLYGYTF.

V usage is TRBV11-2 and J usage is TRBJ1-4; D uncertain. CDR3 length: 16 amino acids. Germline CDR1 and CDR2: SGHAT and FQNNGV. Trimming stripped 1 base from V and 0 bases from J, with 9 bases between. CDR3 coding DNA: TGTGCCAGCAGCTTAGGGCACAGTTCAACTAATGAAAAACTGTTTTTT. Translated, it gives CASSLGHSSTNEKLFF.

This clone was observed a handful of times. The chain combines TRBV13 with TRBJ2-7; no reliable D call. The length of the CDR3 is 14 residues. Germline V gene lookup returns CDR1 PRHDT and CDR2 FYEKMQ (reference sequence). V lost 5 bases to trimming and J lost 2 bases, with 13 bases between them. The DNA for the CDR3 is TGTGCCAGCAGCCCCTACAGTGCGACCTACGAGCAGTACTTC. This encodes CASSPYSATYEQYF.

This clone was recorded a few times. J is TRBJ1-1 and V is TRBV9; no clear D. Germline CDR1 SGDLS, CDR2 YYNGEE. This CDR3 has 15 residues. Trimming removed 4 bases at V and 0 bases at J, with 13 bases between. The CDR3 region is CASSPRGNMNTEAFF. The CDR3 nucleotides read TGTGCCAGCAGCCCCCGAGGGAACATGAACACTGAAGCTTTCTTT.

The gene calls are TRBV4-1 and TRBJ2-7, with 9 bases that match TRBD1. Germline CDR1 reads MGHRA; CDR2 reads YSYEKL. The CDR3 length is 15 residues. Trimming took 2 bases from V and 5 from J; bases not matched to a gene: 7. The chain's CDR3 is CASSQRTGEGHEQYF. CDR3 in DNA: TGCGCCAGCAGCCAACGGACAGGGGAGGGCCACGAGCAGTACTTC.

The rearrangement joins TRBV4-1 to TRBJ2-5; D not resolved. Near its end, the DNA agrees better with TRBJ2-7, so the J call may be wrong. CDR3 length equals 14 residues. Germline values: CDR1 MGHRA, CDR2 YSYEKL. CDR3 DNA sequence: TGCGCCAGCAGCCAAGATATCGGTTCCTACGAGCAGTACTTC. As protein: CASSQDIGSYEQYF.

This chain joins TRBV6-5 and TRBJ2-1, with TRBD2 identical over 9 bases. This CDR3 contains 13 residues. The junction had 2 bases not matched to a gene; V was cut back by 7 bases and J by 4 bases. Germline values: CDR1 MNHEY, CDR2 SVGAGI. CDR3 loop: CASKSGGYNEQFF. CDR3 in DNA: TGTGCCAGCAAAAGCGGGGGGTACAATGAGCAGTTCTTC.

The J gene is TRBJ2-1, the V gene TRBV4-2; a weak D match, TRBD1 (5 bases). Germline CDR1 is LGHNA and CDR2 is YNFKEQ. The CDR3 runs 13 residues. V was trimmed by 1 base and J by 9 bases, leaving 10 bases between them. CDR3 in DNA: TGTGCCAGCAGCCAAGCCAGGGTAACTGAGCAGTTCTTC. Protein sequence: CASSQARVTEQFF.

By share, this clone counts as medium-sized. This chain uses TRBV7-3 with TRBJ2-7; D might be TRBD1 (7 bases). CDR3 length: 14 amino acids. Trimming left V 3 bases short and J 4 bases short, with 13 bases between. The V gene's germline CDR1 is SGHTA and CDR2 FQGTGA. CDR3 in DNA: TGTGCCAGCAGCTTCCAGGGGGGTGGTTACGAGCAGTACTTC. It codes for CASSFQGGGYEQYF. The complete variable domain, with remaining parts taken from reference TRBV7-3 and TRBJ2-7, reads GAGVSQTPSNKVTEKGKYVELRCDPISGHTALYWYRQSLGQGPEFLIYFQGTGAADDSGLPNDRFFAVRPEGSVSTLKIQRTERGDSAVYLCASSFQGGGYEQYFGPGTRLTVT.

J is TRBJ1-5 and V is TRBV9, with 7 bases aligning to TRBD1. Trimming cost V 3 bases and J 3 bases; bases outside gene matches: 6. CDR3 length: 15 amino acids. The V gene's germline CDR1 is SGDLS and CDR2 YYNGEE. The CDR3 protein is CASSASGQYNQPQHF. The CDR3 DNA follows: TGTGCCAGCAGCGCCTCGGGACAGTACAATCAGCCCCAGCATTTT.

CDR3: CASSETGANTEAFF. The DNA for the CDR3 is TGTGCCAGCAGTGAAACAGGGGCGAACACTGAAGCTTTCTTT. The V gene is TRBV6-1, the J gene TRBJ1-1; 7 bases align to TRBD1. Trimming cost V 2 bases and J 1 base; bases outside gene matches: 1. Looked up from germline, CDR1 is MNHNS and CDR2 is SASEGT. The CDR3 consists of 14 residues.

This clone came up a few times. This chain uses TRBV7-9 with TRBJ1-2; perhaps TRBD1 as D (5 bases). CDR3 length: 18 amino acids. V was cut by 7 bases and J by 4 bases, with 28 bases left in between. The germline V gene encodes CDR1 SEHNR and CDR2 FQNEAQ (reference sequence). The CDR3 is CASTPDRGTLLRSYGYTF. CDR3 DNA: TGTGCCAGCACGCCTGACCGGGGGACTCTCCTCAGGAGCTATGGCTACACCTTC.

The chain is built from TRBV30 and TRBJ2-1; 13 positions match TRBD2. In germline, CDR1 is GTSNPN, CDR2 SVGIG (reference sequence). Unmatched junction bases numbered 20, after V lost 2 bases and J lost 4 bases. The CDR3 runs 21 residues. The chain's CDR3 is CAWSQTRILAGGFMSYNEQFF. CDR3 nucleotides: TGTGCCTGGAGTCAAACTCGAATACTAGCGGGGGGGTTTATGAGTTACAATGAGCAGTTCTTC.

This clone was observed once. The chain uses TRBV14 and TRBJ1-5; D not certain. The CDR3 has 13 amino acids. Between the trimmed V and J ends, which lost 5 bases and 4 bases, there was a span of 9 bases. Germline-derived CDR1 and CDR2 are SGHDN and FVKESK. The CDR3 region has the DNA TGTGCCAGCAGCTACGGACGGAATCAGCCCCAGCATTTT. Translation gives CASSYGRNQPQHF.

This chain joins TRBV6-1 and TRBJ1-6; 9 bases fit TRBD1. Germline V CDR1 and CDR2: MNHNS, SASEGT. Germline trimming cut 3 bases from V and 9 bases from J; bases unmatched to any gene: 6. The length of the CDR3 is 15 residues. The CDR3, as DNA: TGTGCCAGCAGTGAGCTTATGACAGGGGGTTCACCCCTCCACTTT. It specifies CASSELMTGGSPLHF.